Here is one T cell receptor (beta chain) with its context. The data stem from a study of blood T cell repertoires in COVID-19. This CDR3 spans 12 amino acids. Assay used: immunoSEQ multiplex PCR; TCRdb lists only in-frame clones, some missing. Here the sample spans some 320,000 clones, approximately 87% being singletons. The sequenced sample consisted of peripheral blood. The sequence derives from a woman in her forties or fifties who had recovered from COVID-19. The chain couples TRBV21-1 to TRBJ1-3; TRBD1 was called by the table and not checked on the DNA. TRBV21-1 is a pseudogene segment. Here the CDR3 DNA reads TGTGCCAGCACCACGGACATAAACACCATATATTTT. Its translation is CASTTDINTIYF.